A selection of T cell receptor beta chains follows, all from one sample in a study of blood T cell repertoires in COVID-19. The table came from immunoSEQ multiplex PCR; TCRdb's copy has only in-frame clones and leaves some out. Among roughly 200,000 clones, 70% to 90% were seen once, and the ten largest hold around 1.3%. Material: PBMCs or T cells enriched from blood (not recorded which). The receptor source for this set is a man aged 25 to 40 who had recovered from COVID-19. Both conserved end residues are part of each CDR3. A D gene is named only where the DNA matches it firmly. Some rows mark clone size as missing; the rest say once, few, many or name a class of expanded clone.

CDR3 DNA: TGTGCCAGCAGCCGGACTAGCGGGGGTTACGAGCAGTACTTC; CDR3 protein: CASSRTSGGYEQYF; J gene: TRBJ2-7; D gene: TRBD2; clone size: .; V gene: TRBV7-2
CDR3 DNA: TGTGCCAGCAGCCCTCAGGCGGGGGGAGCGAATGAAAAACTGTTTTTT; CDR3 protein: CASSPQAGGANEKLFF; J gene: TRBJ1-4; D gene: .; clone size: .; V gene: TRBV9
CDR3 DNA: TGTGCCAGCAGCAAAATACGACCGGGAGAAAGTGAGAATCAGCCCCAGCATTTT; CDR3 protein: CASSKIRPGESENQPQHF; J gene: TRBJ1-5; D gene: .; clone size: once; V gene: TRBV21-1
CDR3 DNA: TGTGCCAGCAGTGAAAGGTTCCTAGAATCCTACAATGAGCAGTTCTTC; CDR3 protein: CASSERFLESYNEQFF; J gene: TRBJ2-1; D gene: .; clone size: .; V gene: TRBV2
CDR3 DNA: TGCGCCAGCAGCCAAGACCCCGGGGGTTCTGGAAACACCATATATTTT; CDR3 protein: CASSQDPGGSGNTIYF; J gene: TRBJ1-3; D gene: .; clone size: .; V gene: TRBV4-1
CDR3 DNA: TGCGCCAGCAGCTTGCCGGGACAGGGTTATCACGAGCAGTACTTC; CDR3 protein: CASSLPGQGYHEQYF; J gene: TRBJ2-7; D gene: TRBD1; clone size: .; V gene: TRBV5-1
CDR3 DNA: TGCAGTGCTAGTCCCACGGGTCCTGAAGCTTTCTTT; CDR3 protein: CSASPTGPEAFF; J gene: TRBJ1-1; D gene: .; clone size: .; V gene: TRBV20-1
CDR3 DNA: TGTGCCAGCAGCGAACCGGGAACTTATAATTCACCCCTCCACTTT; CDR3 protein: CASSEPGTYNSPLHF; J gene: TRBJ1-6; D gene: .; clone size: .; V gene: TRBV25-1
CDR3 DNA: TGTGCCAGCAGCCCCCGACAGAACTACGAGCAGTACTTC; CDR3 protein: CASSPRQNYEQYF; J gene: TRBJ2-7; D gene: .; clone size: .; V gene: TRBV3-1/TRBV3-2
CDR3 DNA: TGTGCCACCAGTATAGGGGTAGGCAATCAGCCCCAGCATTTT; CDR3 protein: CATSIGVGNQPQHF; J gene: TRBJ1-5; D gene: .; clone size: .; V gene: TRBV24-1
CDR3 DNA: TGTGCCAGCAGCTTAGGCAGGGGCAGGGCCTACAATGAGCAGTTCTTC; CDR3 protein: CASSLGRGRAYNEQFF; J gene: TRBJ2-1; D gene: .; clone size: once; V gene: TRBV11-2
CDR3 DNA: TGCGCCAGCAGCCAGAAATACAGCTCCTCGGTGGAAAAACTGTTTTTT; CDR3 protein: CASSQKYSSSVEKLFF; J gene: TRBJ1-4; D gene: .; clone size: .; V gene: TRBV4-3
CDR3 DNA: TGTGCCAGCAGCCCCGGACTAGCGCGCAATGAGCAGTTCTTC; CDR3 protein: CASSPGLARNEQFF; J gene: TRBJ2-1; D gene: TRBD2; clone size: .; V gene: TRBV14
CDR3 DNA: TGTGCCAGCAGCTTAGTTGGGCAGGGCCCTGGAAACACCATATATTTT; CDR3 protein: CASSLVGQGPGNTIYF; J gene: TRBJ1-3; D gene: .; clone size: .; V gene: TRBV7-6
CDR3 DNA: TGTGCCACCAGGGCCGGACAGGAGAGCTCCTACAATGAGCAGTTCTTC; CDR3 protein: CATRAGQESSYNEQFF; J gene: TRBJ2-1; D gene: TRBD1; clone size: .; V gene: TRBV24-1
CDR3 DNA: TGCAGTGGGAGTCTAAATTACGAGCAGTACTTC; CDR3 protein: CSGSLNYEQYF; J gene: TRBJ2-7; D gene: .; clone size: .; V gene: TRBV20-1
CDR3 DNA: TGTGCCAGCAGCTCTGGTGGGGGGGAAGGCAGCTCCTACAATGAGCAGTTCTTC; CDR3 protein: CASSSGGGEGSSYNEQFF; J gene: TRBJ2-1; D gene: TRBD2; clone size: once; V gene: TRBV11-3
CDR3 DNA: TGTGCCAGCAGTTACTACCGGGACTTTAATCAAGAGACCCAGTACTTC; CDR3 protein: CASSYYRDFNQETQYF; J gene: TRBJ2-5; D gene: .; clone size: .; V gene: TRBV6-6